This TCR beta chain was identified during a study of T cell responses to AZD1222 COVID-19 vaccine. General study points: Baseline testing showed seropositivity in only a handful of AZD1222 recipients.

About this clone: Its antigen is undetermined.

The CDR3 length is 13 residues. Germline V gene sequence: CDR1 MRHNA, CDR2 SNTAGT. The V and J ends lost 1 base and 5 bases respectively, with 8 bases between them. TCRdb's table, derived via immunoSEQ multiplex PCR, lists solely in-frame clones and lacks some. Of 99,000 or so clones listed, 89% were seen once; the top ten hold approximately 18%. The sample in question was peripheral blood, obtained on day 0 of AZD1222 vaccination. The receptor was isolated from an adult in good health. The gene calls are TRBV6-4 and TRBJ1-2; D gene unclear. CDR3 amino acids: CASSDYGGYGYTF. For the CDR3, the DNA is TGTGCCAGCAGTGACTATGGAGGGTATGGCTACACCTTC.